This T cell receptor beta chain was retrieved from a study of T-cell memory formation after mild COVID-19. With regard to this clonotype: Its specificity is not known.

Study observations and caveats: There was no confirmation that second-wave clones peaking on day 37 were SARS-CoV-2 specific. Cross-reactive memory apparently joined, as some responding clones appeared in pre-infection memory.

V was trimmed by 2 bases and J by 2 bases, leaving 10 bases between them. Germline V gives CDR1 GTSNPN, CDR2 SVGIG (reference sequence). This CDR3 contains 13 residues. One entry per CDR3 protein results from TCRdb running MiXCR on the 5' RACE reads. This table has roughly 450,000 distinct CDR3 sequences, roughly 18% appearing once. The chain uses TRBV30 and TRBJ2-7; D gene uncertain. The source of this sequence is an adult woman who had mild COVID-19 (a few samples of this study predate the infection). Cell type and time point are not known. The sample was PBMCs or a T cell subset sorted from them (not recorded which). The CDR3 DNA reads TGTGCCTGGAGTCCTCGGTCCGCCTACGAGCAGTACTTC. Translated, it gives CAWSPRSAYEQYF.